Below are 11 T cell receptor beta chains sequenced from a single sample in a study of CD8 T cells in ankylosing spondylitis. TCRdb recomputed calls from the 5' RACE reads with MiXCR, one row per CDR3 protein. The table shows under 200,000 distinct CDR3 sequences, with 13% occurring only once. Material for sequencing was blood, either unsorted or a sorted T cell fraction (not recorded which). The receptors were gathered from a female donor with ankylosing spondylitis or in good health (not recorded which).

The chain couples TRBV4-1 to TRBJ2-7, with D possibly TRBD1 on 6 matching bases. There are 15 residues in the CDR3. Germline V gives CDR1 MGHRA, CDR2 YSYEKL. V lost 1 base and J 3 bases, leaving 13 bases between the germline ends. In DNA, the CDR3 is TGCGCCAGCAGCCAAGGGCCAGGGGTGGTCTACGAGCAGTACTTC. Translated: CASSQGPGVVYEQYF.

Many counts were recorded for this clonotype. This chain links TRBV27 with TRBJ2-1, with D possibly being TRBD1 (6 bases). This CDR3 comprises 13 residues. Germline loops: CDR1 MNHEY, CDR2 SMNVEV (reference sequence). V was cut by 0 bases and J by 12 bases, with 12 bases left in between. CDR3 DNA: TGTGCCAGCAGTTTATCGGGACAACTCACGCAGTTCTTC. Its protein is CASSLSGQLTQFF.

The sample holds many counts of this clonotype. The CDR3 protein is CATSRDDTFNYGYTF. The CDR3 DNA reads as TGTGCCACCAGCAGAGACGACACCTTCAACTATGGCTACACCTTC. This sequence joins TRBV15 and TRBJ1-2, with D hard to call. The V end lost 0 bases, the J end lost 2 bases, and 10 bases lay between the germline ends. This CDR3 comprises 15 residues. Germline CDR1 reads LNHNV; CDR2 reads YYDKDF (reference sequence). The entire variable domain, with the rest obtained from reference TRBV15 and TRBJ1-2, is as follows: DAMVIQNPRYQVTQFGKPVTLSCSQTLNHNVMYWYQQKSSQAPKLLFHYYDKDFNNEADTPDNFQSRRPNTSFCFLDIRSPGLGDTAMYLCATSRDDTFNYGYTFGSGTRLTVV.

With regard to this clonotype: A read error may produce the germline difference seen at one junction end. This chain joins TRBV4-3 and TRBJ1-1; 7 bases are a match to TRBD1. Germline-derived CDR1 and CDR2 are LGHNA and YSLEER. The CDR3 runs 15 residues. The CDR3 spells CASSHTLQGNTEVFF. The CDR3 nucleotides read TGCGCCAGCAGCCACACCCTACAGGGGAACACTGAAGTTTTCTTT.

This clonotype came up a few times. The chain is built from TRBV15 and TRBJ2-4; D gene unclear. Trimming cost V 1 base and J 0 bases, with 10 bases left between them. Germline CDR1 reads LNHNV; CDR2 reads YYDKDF (reference sequence). The CDR3 contains 16 residues. CDR3 bases: TGTGCCACCAGCAGAGTGACTTCGTTAGCCAAAAACATTCAGTACTTC. This sequence encodes CATSRVTSLAKNIQYF. The full variable domain, with the rest looked up from reference TRBV15 and TRBJ2-4, is DAMVIQNPRYQVTQFGKPVTLSCSQTLNHNVMYWYQQKSSQAPKLLFHYYDKDFNNEADTPDNFQSRRPNTSFCFLDIRSPGLGDTAMYLCATSRVTSLAKNIQYFGAGTRLSVL.

In this sample, this clonotype turned up many times. The gene calls are TRBV29-1 and TRBJ2-5; D is possibly TRBD1 (5 bases). The CDR3 totals 11 residues. Trimming shortened V by 5 bases and J by 4 bases, and 8 bases separated the two germline ends. Germline V gene data show CDR1 as SQVTM and CDR2 as ANQGSEA. As DNA, the CDR3 is TGCAGCGTTATCAGGGTAGAGACCCAGTACTTC. Its protein is CSVIRVETQYF.

This clonotype was counted ten times or more. The V call is TRBV20-1, the J call TRBJ2-5, with a tentative D call TRBD1 (6 bases). This CDR3 is built from 14 residues. Germline loops: CDR1 DFQATT, CDR2 SNEGSKA (reference sequence). V was trimmed by 2 bases and J by 1 base, leaving 11 bases between them. CDR3 amino acids: CSARLGTRQETQYF. As DNA, the CDR3 is TGCAGTGCTAGACTTGGGACACGCCAAGAGACCCAGTACTTC.

At least ten counts were recorded for this clonotype. V gene TRBV12-3 or TRBV12-4 combines with J gene TRBJ2-3; 10 positions match TRBD2. CDR3 length: 14 amino acids. The V segment lost 8 bases and the J segment 4 bases; nucleotides outside the gene matches: 6. CDR3 DNA: TGTGCCAGCTCGGGACTAGCGCGGGCAGATACGCAGTATTTT. Translated: CASSGLARADTQYF.

There are a few counts of this clonotype. The rearrangement links TRBV20-1 to TRBJ2-1, with a tentative D call TRBD1 (5 bases). Germline V lookup: CDR1 DFQATT, CDR2 SNEGSKA (reference sequence). There are 12 residues in the CDR3. Trimming cost V 3 bases and J 8 bases, with 11 bases left between them. The CDR3 here is CSASERGHEQFF. The CDR3, as DNA: TGCAGTGCTAGTGAAAGGGGTCATGAGCAGTTCTTC.

This clonotype showed up many times. The chain recombines TRBV20-1 with TRBJ2-3; 8 nucleotides line up with TRBD2. Germline V gene data show CDR1 as DFQATT and CDR2 as SNEGSKA (reference sequence). The CDR3 consists of 18 residues. Trimming took 1 base from V and 4 from J; bases not matched to a gene: 16. The CDR3 region has the DNA TGCAGTGCTAGAGTTTTCGGGAGGGCTAGCGCTGTTTCAGATACGCAGTATTTT. Encoded protein: CSARVFGRASAVSDTQYF.

This clonotype has at least ten counts. V and J are TRBV20-1 and TRBJ2-3; 7 bases are shared with TRBD2. The length of the CDR3 is 15 residues. CDR1 and CDR2 (germline): DFQATT, SNEGSKA (reference sequence). J gave up 1 base and V 3 bases, and 7 bases lay outside the gene matches. For the CDR3, the DNA is TGCAGTGCTAGTCAGCGGGAAGGGGGCACAGATACGCAGTATTTT. Translated: CSASQREGGTDTQYF.